This T cell receptor beta chain is from a study of regulatory T cells in long-lasting Graves disease. Only a few counts were recorded for this clonotype. There are 16 residues in the CDR3. The V gene end was trimmed by 2 bases and the J gene end by 6 bases; junction bases not matched to a gene: 8. CDR1 is MNHEY and CDR2 is SVGEGT in the germline V gene. Libraries of TCR beta came from iRepertoire HTBI primers plus Arm-PCR of CDR3 regions. TCRdb processed the multiplex PCR reads anew with MiXCR; each CDR3 protein has one entry. This table has about 460,000 distinct CDR3 sequences, 12% to 15% appearing once. Time point here: newly diagnosed GD, antithyroid drugs for less than 3 months. Construction of the TCR library relied on RNA isolated from PBMCs. The authors drew patients from an endocrinology department in Xi'an, China. The data were also submitted as part of a second study, on T cells in Graves' hyperthyroidism and ophthalmopathy. As reported in that work: During a first-round RT-PCR of the TCR CDR3, the HTBI primer set was used. A 13 V-J signature model discriminated ophthalmopathy versus stable hyperthyroidism.

The TCR sequence derives from a woman aged 50 to 60 with Graves disease. The sample in question was peripheral blood mononuclear cells (PBMCs), obtained at new diagnosis, from a patient treated with antithyroid drugs. V usage is TRBV6-2 or TRBV6-3 and J usage is TRBJ1-4; 8 bases match TRBD1. The CDR3 here is CASSYAPGTGYEKLFF. DNA for the CDR3: TGTGCCAGCAGTTACGCACCCGGGACAGGATATGAAAAACTGTTTTTT.